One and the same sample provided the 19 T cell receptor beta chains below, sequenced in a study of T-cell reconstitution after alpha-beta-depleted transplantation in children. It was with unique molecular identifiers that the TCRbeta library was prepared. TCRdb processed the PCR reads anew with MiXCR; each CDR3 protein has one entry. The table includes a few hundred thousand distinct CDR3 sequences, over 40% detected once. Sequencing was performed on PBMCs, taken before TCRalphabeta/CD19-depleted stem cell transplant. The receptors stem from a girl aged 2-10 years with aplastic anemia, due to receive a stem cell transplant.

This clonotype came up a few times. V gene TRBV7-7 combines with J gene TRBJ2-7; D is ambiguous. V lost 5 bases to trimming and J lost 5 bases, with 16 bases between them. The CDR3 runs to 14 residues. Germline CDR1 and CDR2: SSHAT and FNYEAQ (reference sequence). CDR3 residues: CASSPTASRHEQYF. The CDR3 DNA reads TGTGCCAGCAGCCCAACAGCAAGTCGTCACGAGCAGTACTTC.

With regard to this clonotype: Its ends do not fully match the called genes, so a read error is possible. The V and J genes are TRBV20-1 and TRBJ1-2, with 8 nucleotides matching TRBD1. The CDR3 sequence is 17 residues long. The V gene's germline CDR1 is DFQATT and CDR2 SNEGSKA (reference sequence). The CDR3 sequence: CCARDGTGLYALGGYTF. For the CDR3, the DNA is TGCTGTGCTAGAGACGGGACAGGCCTGTATGCTTTGGGAGGCTACACCTTC.

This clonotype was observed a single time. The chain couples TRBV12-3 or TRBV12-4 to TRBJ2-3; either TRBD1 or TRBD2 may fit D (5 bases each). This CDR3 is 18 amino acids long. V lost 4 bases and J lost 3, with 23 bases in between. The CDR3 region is CASSYPSLHTEGTDTQYF. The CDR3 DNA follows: TGTGCCAGCAGTTACCCCTCCCTACATACTGAGGGGACAGATACGCAGTATTTT.

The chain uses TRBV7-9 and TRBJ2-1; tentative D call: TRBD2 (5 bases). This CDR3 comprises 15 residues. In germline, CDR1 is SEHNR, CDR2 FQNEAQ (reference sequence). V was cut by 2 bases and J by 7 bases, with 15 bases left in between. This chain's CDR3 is CASSLFAGEKNEQFF. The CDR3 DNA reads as TGTGCCAGCAGCTTATTTGCGGGCGAAAAAAATGAGCAGTTCTTC.

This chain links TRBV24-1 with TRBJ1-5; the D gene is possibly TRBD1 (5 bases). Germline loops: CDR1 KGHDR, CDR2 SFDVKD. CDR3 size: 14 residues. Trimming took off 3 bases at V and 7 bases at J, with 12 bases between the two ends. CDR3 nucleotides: TGTGCCACCAGTGATGGGGACGGCGGACAGCCCCAGCATTTT. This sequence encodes CATSDGDGGQPQHF.

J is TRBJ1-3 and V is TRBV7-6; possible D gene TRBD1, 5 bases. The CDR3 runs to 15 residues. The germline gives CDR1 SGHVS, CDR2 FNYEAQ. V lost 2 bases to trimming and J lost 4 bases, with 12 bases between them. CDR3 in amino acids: CASSLLAGRGNTIYF. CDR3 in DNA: TGTGCCAGCAGCTTACTTGCAGGGAGAGGAAACACCATATATTTT. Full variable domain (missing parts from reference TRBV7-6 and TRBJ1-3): GAGVSQSPRYKVTKRGQDVALRCDPISGHVSLYWYRQALGQGPEFLTYFNYEAQQDKSGLPNDRFSAERPEGSISTLTIQRTEQRDSAMYRCASSLLAGRGNTIYFGEGSWLTVV.

The CDR3 DNA is TGTGCCACCAGTGATTATAGGACAGCTGTTCTCTCCTACGAGCAGTACTTC. This sequence encodes CATSDYRTAVLSYEQYF. The chain employs TRBV24-1 and TRBJ2-7; maybe TRBD1 (6 bases). The CDR3 has 17 residues. Per the germline V gene, CDR1 is KGHDR and CDR2 is SFDVKD. V shed 2 bases and J shed 0 bases, with 16 bases lying between them.

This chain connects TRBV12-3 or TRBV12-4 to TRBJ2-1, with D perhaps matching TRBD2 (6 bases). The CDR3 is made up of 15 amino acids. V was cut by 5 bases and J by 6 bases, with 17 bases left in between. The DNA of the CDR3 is TGTGCCAGCAGTGCCAGCATGGAGGGCTTCAATGAGCAGTTCTTC. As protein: CASSASMEGFNEQFF.

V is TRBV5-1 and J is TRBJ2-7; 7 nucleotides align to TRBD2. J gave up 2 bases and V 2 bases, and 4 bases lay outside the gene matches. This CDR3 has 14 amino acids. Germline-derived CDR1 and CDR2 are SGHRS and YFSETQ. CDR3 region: CASSFTSAAYEQYF. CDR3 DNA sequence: TGCGCCAGCAGCTTCACTAGCGCGGCCTACGAGCAGTACTTC. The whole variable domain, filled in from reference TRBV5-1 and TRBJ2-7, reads KAGVTQTPRYLIKTRGQQVTLSCSPISGHRSVSWYQQTPGQGLQFLFEYFSETQRNKGNFPGRFSGRQFSNSRSEMNVSTLELGDSALYLCASSFTSAAYEQYFGPGTRLTVT.

In DNA, the CDR3 is TGCAGTGCTACGGCTCTGCAGGGCTACACCTTC. Amino acid sequence: CSATALQGYTF. The V call is TRBV20-1, the J call TRBJ1-2; no definite D call. The CDR3 length is 11 residues. Germline CDR1 is DFQATT and CDR2 is SNEGSKA (reference sequence). Trimming left V 4 bases short and J 8 bases short, with 11 bases between.

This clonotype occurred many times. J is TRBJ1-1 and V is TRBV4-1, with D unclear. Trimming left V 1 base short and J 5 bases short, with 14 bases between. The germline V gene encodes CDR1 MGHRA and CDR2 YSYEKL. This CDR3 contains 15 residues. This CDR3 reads CASSQGAGVRTEAFF. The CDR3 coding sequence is TGCGCCAGCAGCCAAGGAGCGGGCGTGAGGACTGAAGCTTTCTTT.

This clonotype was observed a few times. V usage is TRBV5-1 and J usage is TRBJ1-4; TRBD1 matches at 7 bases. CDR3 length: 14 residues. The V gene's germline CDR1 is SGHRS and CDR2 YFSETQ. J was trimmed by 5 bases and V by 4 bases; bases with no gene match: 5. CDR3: CASSPTGWNEKLFF. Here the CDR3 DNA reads TGCGCCAGCAGCCCGACAGGGTGGAATGAAAAACTGTTTTTT.

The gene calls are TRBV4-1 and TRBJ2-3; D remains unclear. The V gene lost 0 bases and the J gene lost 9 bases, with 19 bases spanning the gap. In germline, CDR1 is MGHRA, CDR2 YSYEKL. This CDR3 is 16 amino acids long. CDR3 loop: CASSQDGPSEPVTQYF. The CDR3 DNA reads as TGCGCCAGCAGCCAAGATGGACCATCGGAACCTGTCACGCAGTATTTT.

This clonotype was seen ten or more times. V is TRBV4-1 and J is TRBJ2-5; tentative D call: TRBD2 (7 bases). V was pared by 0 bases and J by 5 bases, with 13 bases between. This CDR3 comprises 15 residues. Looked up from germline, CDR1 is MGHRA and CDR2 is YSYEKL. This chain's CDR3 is CASSQEGGGMETQYF. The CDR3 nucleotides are TGCGCCAGCAGCCAAGAAGGGGGAGGGATGGAGACCCAGTACTTC.

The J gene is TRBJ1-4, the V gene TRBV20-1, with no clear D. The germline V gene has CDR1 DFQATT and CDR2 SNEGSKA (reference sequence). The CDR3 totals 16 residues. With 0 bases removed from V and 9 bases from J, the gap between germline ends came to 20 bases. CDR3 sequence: CSAREIGEWGGQKLFF. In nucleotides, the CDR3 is TGCAGTGCTAGAGAGATCGGCGAGTGGGGTGGTCAAAAACTGTTTTTT.

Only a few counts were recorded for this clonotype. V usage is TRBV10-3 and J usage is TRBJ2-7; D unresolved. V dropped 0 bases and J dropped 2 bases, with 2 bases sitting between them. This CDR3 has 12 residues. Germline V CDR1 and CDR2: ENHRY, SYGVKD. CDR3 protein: CAISESAYEQYF. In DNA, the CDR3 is TGTGCCATCAGTGAGTCAGCCTACGAGCAGTACTTC.

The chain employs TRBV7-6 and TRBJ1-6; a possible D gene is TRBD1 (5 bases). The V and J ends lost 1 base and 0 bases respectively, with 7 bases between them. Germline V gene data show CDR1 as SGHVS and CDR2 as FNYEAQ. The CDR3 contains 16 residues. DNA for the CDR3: TGTGCCAGCAGCTTAGTCGGGGGCTCCTATAATTCACCCCTCCACTTT. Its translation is CASSLVGGSYNSPLHF. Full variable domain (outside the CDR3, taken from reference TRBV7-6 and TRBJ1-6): GAGVSQSPRYKVTKRGQDVALRCDPISGHVSLYWYRQALGQGPEFLTYFNYEAQQDKSGLPNDRFSAERPEGSISTLTIQRTEQRDSAMYRCASSLVGGSYNSPLHFGNGTRLTVT.

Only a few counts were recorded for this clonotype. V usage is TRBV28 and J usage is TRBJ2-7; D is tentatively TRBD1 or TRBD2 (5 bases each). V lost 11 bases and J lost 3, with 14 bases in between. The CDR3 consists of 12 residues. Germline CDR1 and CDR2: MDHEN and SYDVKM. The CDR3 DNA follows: TGTGCCGCCGGGACCTTTTACTACGAGCAGTACTTC. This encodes CAAGTFYYEQYF.

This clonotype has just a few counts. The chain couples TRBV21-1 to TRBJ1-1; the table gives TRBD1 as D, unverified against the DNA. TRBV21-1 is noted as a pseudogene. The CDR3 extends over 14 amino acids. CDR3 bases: TGTGCCATCCCACCCCCTGACAAGAACACTGAAGCTTTCTTT. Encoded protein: CAIPPPDKNTEAFF.